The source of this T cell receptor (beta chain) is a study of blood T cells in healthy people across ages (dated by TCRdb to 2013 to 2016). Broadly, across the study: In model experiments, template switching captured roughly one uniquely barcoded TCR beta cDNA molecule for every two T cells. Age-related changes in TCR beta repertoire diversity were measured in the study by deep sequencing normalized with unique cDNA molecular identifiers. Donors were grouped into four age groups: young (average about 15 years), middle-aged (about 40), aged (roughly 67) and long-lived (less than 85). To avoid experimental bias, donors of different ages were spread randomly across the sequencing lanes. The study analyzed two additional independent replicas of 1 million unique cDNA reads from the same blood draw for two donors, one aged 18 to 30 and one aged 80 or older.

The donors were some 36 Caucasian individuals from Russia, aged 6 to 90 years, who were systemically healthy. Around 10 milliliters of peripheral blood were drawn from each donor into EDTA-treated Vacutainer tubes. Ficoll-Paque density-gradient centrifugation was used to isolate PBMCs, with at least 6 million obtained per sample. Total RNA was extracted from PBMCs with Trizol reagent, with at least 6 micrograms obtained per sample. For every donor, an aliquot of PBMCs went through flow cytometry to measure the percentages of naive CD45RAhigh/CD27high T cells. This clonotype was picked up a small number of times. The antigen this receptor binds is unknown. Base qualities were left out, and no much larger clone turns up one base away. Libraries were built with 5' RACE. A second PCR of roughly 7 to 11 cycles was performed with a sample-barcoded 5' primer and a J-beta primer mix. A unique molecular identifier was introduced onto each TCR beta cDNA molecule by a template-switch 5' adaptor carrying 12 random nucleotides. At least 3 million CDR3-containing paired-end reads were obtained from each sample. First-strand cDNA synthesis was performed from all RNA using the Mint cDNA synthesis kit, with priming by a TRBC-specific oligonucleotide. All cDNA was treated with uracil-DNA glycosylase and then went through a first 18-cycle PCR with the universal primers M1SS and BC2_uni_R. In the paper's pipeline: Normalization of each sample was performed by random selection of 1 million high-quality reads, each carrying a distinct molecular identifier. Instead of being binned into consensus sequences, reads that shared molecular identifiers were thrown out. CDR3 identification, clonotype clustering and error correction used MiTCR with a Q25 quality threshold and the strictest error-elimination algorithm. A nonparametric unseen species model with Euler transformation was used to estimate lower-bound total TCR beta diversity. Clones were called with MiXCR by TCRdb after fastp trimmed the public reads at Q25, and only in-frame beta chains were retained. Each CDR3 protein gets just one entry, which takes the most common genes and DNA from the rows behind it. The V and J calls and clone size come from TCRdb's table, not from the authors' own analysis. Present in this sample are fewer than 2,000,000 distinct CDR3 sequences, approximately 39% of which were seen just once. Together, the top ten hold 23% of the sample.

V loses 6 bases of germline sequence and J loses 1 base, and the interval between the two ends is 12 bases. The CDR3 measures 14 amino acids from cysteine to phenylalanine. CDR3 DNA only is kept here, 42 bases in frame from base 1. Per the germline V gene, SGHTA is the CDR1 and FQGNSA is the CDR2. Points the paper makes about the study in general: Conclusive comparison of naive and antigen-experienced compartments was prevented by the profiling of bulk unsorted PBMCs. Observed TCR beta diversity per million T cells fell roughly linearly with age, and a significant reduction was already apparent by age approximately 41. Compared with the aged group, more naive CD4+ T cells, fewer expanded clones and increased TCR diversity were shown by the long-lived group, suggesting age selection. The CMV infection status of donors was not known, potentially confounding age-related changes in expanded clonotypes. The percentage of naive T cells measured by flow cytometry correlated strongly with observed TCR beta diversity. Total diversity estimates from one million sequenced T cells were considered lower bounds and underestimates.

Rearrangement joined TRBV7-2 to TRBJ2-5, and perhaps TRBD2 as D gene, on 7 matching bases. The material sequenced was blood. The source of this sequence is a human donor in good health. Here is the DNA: TGTGCCAGCAGACAGGGAGGGGGCCAAGAGACCCAGTACTTC. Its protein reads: CASRQGGGQETQYF. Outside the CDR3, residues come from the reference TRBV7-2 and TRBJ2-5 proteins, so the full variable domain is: GAGVSQSPSNKVTEKGKDVELRCDPISGHTALYWYRQSLGQGLEFLIYFQGNSAPDKSGLPSDRFSAERTGGSVSTLTIQRTQQEDSAVYLCASRQGGGQETQYFGPGTRLLVL.